The TCR beta chain under discussion was sequenced for a study of T cells in Graves' hyperthyroidism and ophthalmopathy. This clonotype was observed at least ten times. The authors deemed Graves' hyperthyroidism stable absent ophthalmopathy progression within 18 months. Subjects aged 18 to 65 presented with newly diagnosed hyperthyroidism of less than 2 months' duration. Trimming left V 0 bases short and J 3 bases short, with 7 bases between. The germline V gene has CDR1 GTSNPN and CDR2 SVGIG (reference sequence). The CDR3 totals 13 residues. The investigators amplified TCR beta CDR3 regions from RNA transcripts. HTBI primers were used for first-round RT-PCR of the TCR CDR3. TCRdb re-analysed the multiplex PCR reads in MiXCR, keeping a single row per CDR3 protein. Of under 800,000 distinct CDR3 sequences listed, 12% to 15% are singletons.

The sequencing input was blood. This chain connects TRBV30 to TRBJ2-3, with D perhaps matching TRBD2 (6 bases). This TCR was recovered from a woman between 18 and 30 years old with Graves' hyperthyroidism. The CDR3 loop is CAWSVAGTDTQYF. The CDR3 DNA follows: TGTGCCTGGAGTGTCGCGGGAACAGATACGCAGTATTTT.